This T cell receptor (beta chain) was profiled in a study of tumor-infiltrating lymphocytes in primary liver carcinoma. Unsorted whole blood yielded blood RNA, and germline DNA was extracted as well. The authors collected roughly 4.1 milliliters of peripheral blood before surgery. Starting from 500 ng of total RNA, TCR beta cDNA was produced with a primer in the constant region. ARM-PCR was slightly modified, and three nested multiplex PCR rounds with it gave rise to the TCR beta libraries. For approximately 10 cycles apiece, the opening two PCR rounds ran with TRBV1-TRBV30 forward primers and a C-beta reverse primer. TCRdb processed the multiplex PCR reads anew with MiXCR; each CDR3 protein has one entry. This sample has approximately 330,000 distinct CDR3 sequences, with about 61% found just once. This CDR3 has 18 residues. Germline V gene data show CDR1 as SGHAT and CDR2 as FQNNGV. Deletions cut 3 bases from V and 1 base from J, with 19 bases between.

The chain has TRBV11-2 and TRBJ2-4; D is undetermined. The sequencing input was peripheral blood. The sequence came from a man in his forties with primary liver carcinoma and hepatitis B virus infection. Written as DNA, the CDR3 is TGTGCCAGCAGCTTGTTCTTTGGAGAGTCAGCGGCCAAAAACATTCAGTACTTC. This encodes CASSLFFGESAAKNIQYF.